The rows below give T cell receptor beta chains drawn from one sample of a study of chemoradiotherapy in HPV16-positive cancers. Generated by immunoSEQ multiplex PCR, the TCRdb table keeps only in-frame clones and is missing some. The table shows 35,000 to 45,000 clones, with around 82% occurring only once. Source: blood, taken from a patient who underwent chemoradiotherapy. These receptors were collected from a human donor with HPV-associated anogenital cancer. CDR3s include the opening cysteine and the closing phenylalanine or tryptophan. The D gene is left open where the match is weak. The size field is filled for only some rows; it gives once, few, many or a size class.

abundance: .
d_gene: .
v_gene: TRBV6-5
CDR3aa: CASSYDRSDTIYF

abundance: .
d_gene: .
v_gene: TRBV9
CDR3aa: CASSVNWGTGGEAFF

abundance: .
d_gene: TRBD2
v_gene: TRBV7-2
CDR3aa: CASSPTSGTYEQYF

abundance: .
d_gene: .
v_gene: TRBV7-7
CDR3aa: CASSPVRRTDTQYF

abundance: .
d_gene: .
v_gene: TRBV5-1
CDR3aa: CASSLTRTRQLNQPQHF

abundance: once
d_gene: .
v_gene: TRBV19
CDR3aa: CASSLGTSQTQYF

abundance: once
d_gene: .
v_gene: TRBV5-1
CDR3aa: CASSFSGPETWFF

abundance: .
d_gene: .
v_gene: TRBV5-1
CDR3aa: CASSPAGARVQYSNQPQHF

abundance: .
d_gene: .
v_gene: TRBV5-6
CDR3aa: CASSPDENTEAFF

abundance: .
d_gene: .
v_gene: TRBV13
CDR3aa: CASSLGLQPQHF

abundance: .
d_gene: TRBD2
v_gene: TRBV6-5
CDR3aa: CASSYTLTGGQNEQFF

abundance: .
d_gene: TRBD1
v_gene: TRBV6-1
CDR3aa: CASSDDRGSPLHF

abundance: few
d_gene: TRBD1
v_gene: TRBV29-1
CDR3aa: CSTHTGAEGYTF

abundance: .
d_gene: .
v_gene: TRBV6-5
CDR3aa: CASSYYTTDQETQYF

abundance: .
d_gene: TRBD1
v_gene: TRBV5-6
CDR3aa: CASSWDRTFYEQYF

abundance: .
d_gene: .
v_gene: TRBV2
CDR3aa: CASDPDSTYEQYF

abundance: .
d_gene: .
v_gene: TRBV2
CDR3aa: CASSEQREETQYF

abundance: .
d_gene: TRBD2
v_gene: TRBV9
CDR3aa: CASSVTAGGGSNEQFF

abundance: .
d_gene: TRBD2
v_gene: TRBV7-2
CDR3aa: CASTESGVVETQYF

abundance: few
d_gene: .
v_gene: TRBV19
CDR3aa: CASSIGPGQPQHF

abundance: .
d_gene: TRBD1
v_gene: TRBV30
CDR3aa: CAWRGQGLANQPQHF

abundance: .
d_gene: .
v_gene: TRBV29-1
CDR3aa: CSVEGRHVTEAFF

abundance: .
d_gene: TRBD1
v_gene: TRBV19
CDR3aa: CASSSSGGTVYSPLHF

abundance: .
d_gene: TRBD1
v_gene: TRBV7-9
CDR3aa: CASSQRNRGPTDTQYF

abundance: .
d_gene: TRBD1
v_gene: TRBV7-6
CDR3aa: CASSSTGTGANVLTF

abundance: .
d_gene: TRBD1
v_gene: TRBV19
CDR3aa: CASSTNAGGNYGYTF

abundance: .
d_gene: .
v_gene: TRBV14
CDR3aa: CASSQEVGRGFYNEQFF

abundance: .
d_gene: TRBD1
v_gene: TRBV29-1
CDR3aa: CSAIRDRGFDTQYF

abundance: .
d_gene: .
v_gene: TRBV2
CDR3aa: CASHSPTQTYGYTF

abundance: .
d_gene: .
v_gene: TRBV6-5
CDR3aa: CASSPWAVNYGYTF

abundance: once
d_gene: .
v_gene: TRBV20-1
CDR3aa: CSASVAETQYF

abundance: .
d_gene: .
v_gene: TRBV4-1
CDR3aa: CASSQEPGRTGNEKLFF

abundance: once
d_gene: .
v_gene: TRBV28
CDR3aa: CASSSGGQPQHF

abundance: .
d_gene: TRBD1
v_gene: TRBV29-1
CDR3aa: CSGLDRGEKLFF

abundance: .
d_gene: .
v_gene: TRBV10-3
CDR3aa: CAIRLSNTGELFF

abundance: .
d_gene: .
v_gene: TRBV2
CDR3aa: CASNMYGGGVAGQPQHF

abundance: .
d_gene: TRBD1
v_gene: TRBV5-6
CDR3aa: CASSLLTGQGEPQHF

abundance: .
d_gene: .
v_gene: TRBV19
CDR3aa: CASRALDQLSEQYF

abundance: .
d_gene: .
v_gene: TRBV12-5
CDR3aa: CASGLPPREGYGYTF

abundance: .
d_gene: .
v_gene: TRBV9
CDR3aa: CASSISSGANVLTF

abundance: .
d_gene: .
v_gene: TRBV2
CDR3aa: CASTAGETQYF

abundance: .
d_gene: TRBD2
v_gene: TRBV7-2
CDR3aa: CASSSNSGGNTDTQYF

abundance: .
d_gene: .
v_gene: TRBV4-3
CDR3aa: CASSQVGRPQETQYF

abundance: .
d_gene: .
v_gene: TRBV5-1
CDR3aa: CASRRDSYEQFF

abundance: .
d_gene: TRBD1
v_gene: TRBV6-5
CDR3aa: CASSYEPTGIHEQYF

abundance: .
d_gene: .
v_gene: TRBV9
CDR3aa: CASSVGRGAGNTIYF

abundance: .
d_gene: TRBD1
v_gene: TRBV5-1
CDR3aa: CASSYGQGARTGELFF

abundance: .
d_gene: TRBD1
v_gene: TRBV9
CDR3aa: CASSLTGPGDIQYF

abundance: .
d_gene: .
v_gene: TRBV10-3
CDR3aa: CAISESLGLEQYF

abundance: .
d_gene: .
v_gene: TRBV29-1
CDR3aa: CSVRGLSLYEQYF

abundance: .
d_gene: TRBD2
v_gene: TRBV5-4
CDR3aa: CASSPRAGGPPGELFF

abundance: .
d_gene: TRBD1
v_gene: TRBV9
CDR3aa: CASSVASGGRSEKLFF

abundance: .
d_gene: .
v_gene: TRBV6-1
CDR3aa: CASSEAFEWGTEAFF